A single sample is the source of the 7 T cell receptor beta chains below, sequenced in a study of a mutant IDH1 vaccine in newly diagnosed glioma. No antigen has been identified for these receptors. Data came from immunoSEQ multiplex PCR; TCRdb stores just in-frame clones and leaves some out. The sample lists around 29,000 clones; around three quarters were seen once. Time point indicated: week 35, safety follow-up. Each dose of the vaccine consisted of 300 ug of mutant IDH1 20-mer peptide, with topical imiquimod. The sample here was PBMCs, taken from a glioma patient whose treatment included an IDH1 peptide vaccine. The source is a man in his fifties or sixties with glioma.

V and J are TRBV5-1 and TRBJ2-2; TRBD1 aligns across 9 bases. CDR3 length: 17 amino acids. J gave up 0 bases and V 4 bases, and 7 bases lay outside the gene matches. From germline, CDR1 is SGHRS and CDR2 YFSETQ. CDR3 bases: TGCGCCAGCAGCCCACTTACAGGGGGCGCGAACACCGGGGAGCTGTTTTTT. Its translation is CASSPLTGGANTGELFF.

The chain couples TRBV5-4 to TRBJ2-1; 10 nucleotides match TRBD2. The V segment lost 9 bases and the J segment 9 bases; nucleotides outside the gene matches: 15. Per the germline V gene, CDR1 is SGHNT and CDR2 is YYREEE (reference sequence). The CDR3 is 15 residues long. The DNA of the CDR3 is TGTGCCACCCACCGAGGACTAGCGGCCTCGGGTGAGCAGTTCTTC. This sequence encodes CATHRGLAASGEQFF.

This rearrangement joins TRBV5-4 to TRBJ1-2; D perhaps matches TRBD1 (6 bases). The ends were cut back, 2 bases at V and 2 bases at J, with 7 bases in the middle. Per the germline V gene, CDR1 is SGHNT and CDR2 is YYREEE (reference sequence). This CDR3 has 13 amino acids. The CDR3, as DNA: TGTGCCAGCAGCTTCGACAGGAACTATGGCTACACCTTC. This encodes CASSFDRNYGYTF.

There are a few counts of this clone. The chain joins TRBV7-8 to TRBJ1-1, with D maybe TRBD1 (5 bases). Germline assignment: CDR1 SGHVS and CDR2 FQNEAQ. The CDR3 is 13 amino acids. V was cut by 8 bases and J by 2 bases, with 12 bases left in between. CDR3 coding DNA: TGTGCCAGCGGATCGACAGCAAACACTGAAGCTTTCTTT. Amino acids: CASGSTANTEAFF.

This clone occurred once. CDR3 nucleotide sequence: TGTGCCAGCAGCGCACTACCACTAGGGGGGGGCAGGACCGGGGAGCTGTTTTTT. Translated, it gives CASSALPLGGGRTGELFF. This chain uses TRBV9 with TRBJ2-2, with D possibly being TRBD2 (7 bases). Germline values: CDR1 SGDLS, CDR2 YYNGEE. This CDR3 is built from 18 residues. The V end lost 3 bases, the J end lost 5 bases, and 23 bases lay between the germline ends.

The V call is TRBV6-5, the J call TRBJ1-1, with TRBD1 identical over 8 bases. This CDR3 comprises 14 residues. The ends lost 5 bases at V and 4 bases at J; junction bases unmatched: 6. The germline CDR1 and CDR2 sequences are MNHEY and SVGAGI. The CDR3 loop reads CASSDRTGLTEAFF. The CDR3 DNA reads TGTGCCAGCAGTGACCGGACAGGGCTCACTGAAGCTTTCTTT.

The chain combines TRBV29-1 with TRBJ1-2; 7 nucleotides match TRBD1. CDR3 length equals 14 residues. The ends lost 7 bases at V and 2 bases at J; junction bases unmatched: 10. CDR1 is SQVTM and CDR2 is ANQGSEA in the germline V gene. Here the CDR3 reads CSASGTDENYGYTF. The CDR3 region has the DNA TGCAGCGCCTCAGGGACAGACGAGAACTATGGCTACACCTTC.